The entry below gives a single TCR beta chain sequence along with its context. No antigen is known for it. The CDR3 has 14 residues. Germline loops: CDR1 SGHDN, CDR2 FVKESK. Isolation of total RNA was performed on whole blood, with no prior T cell sorting. The data were obtained in a study of monozygotic twins with inflammatory bowel disease. Study observations and caveats: Relative clonotype sharing with others was diminished in IBD patients versus healthy twins, particularly with disease activity.

TCRdb processed the 5' RACE reads again and assigns one entry to each CDR3 protein, with no DNA. In all, the sample yields 150,000 to 200,000 distinct CDR3 sequences. Specimen: blood. This clonotype was sampled from a human donor with ulcerative colitis or Crohn's disease, or a healthy co-twin of an affected twin (not recorded which). The chain is built from TRBV14 and TRBJ1-2. The chain's CDR3 is CASSQASGIVGYTF.